The subject of this entry is one T cell receptor (beta chain). Original analysis: Reference gene primer amplification gave nucleated cell count estimates. Data came from immunoSEQ multiplex PCR; TCRdb stores just in-frame clones and leaves some out. V, J and clone size reflect that table, while D and trimming were determined from the DNA. The repertoire includes about 42,000 clones, roughly 84% of them detected once, and about 2.4% sits in the top ten. This sample was taken from a study of blood T cell repertoires in COVID-19. Study in general: The United States, Italy and Spain were the sources of the acute and convalescent COVID-19 samples. PBMCs, B-cell-depleted T cells, or T cells were the source of the cDNA or gDNA that made up the material.

Germline lookup yields CDR1 SGHNT and CDR2 YENEEA. V was pared by 0 bases and J by 4 bases, with 19 bases between. CDR3 length: 17 residues. The clonotype was recovered from a human donor in a cohort sampled during active COVID-19. The specimen sequenced was peripheral blood. The chain couples TRBV11-3 to TRBJ2-7; no clear D. The CDR3 loop reads CASSLEGVSHTPYEQYF. The CDR3 region has the DNA TGTGCCAGCAGCTTAGAAGGAGTCAGCCATACCCCGTACGAGCAGTACTTC. Full variable domain (remainder filled in from reference TRBV11-3 and TRBJ2-7): EAGVVQSPRYKIIEKKQPVAFWCNPISGHNTLYWYLQNLGQGPELLIRYENEEAVDDSQLPKDRFSAERLKGVDSTLKIQPAELGDSAVYLCASSLEGVSHTPYEQYFGPGTRLTVT.